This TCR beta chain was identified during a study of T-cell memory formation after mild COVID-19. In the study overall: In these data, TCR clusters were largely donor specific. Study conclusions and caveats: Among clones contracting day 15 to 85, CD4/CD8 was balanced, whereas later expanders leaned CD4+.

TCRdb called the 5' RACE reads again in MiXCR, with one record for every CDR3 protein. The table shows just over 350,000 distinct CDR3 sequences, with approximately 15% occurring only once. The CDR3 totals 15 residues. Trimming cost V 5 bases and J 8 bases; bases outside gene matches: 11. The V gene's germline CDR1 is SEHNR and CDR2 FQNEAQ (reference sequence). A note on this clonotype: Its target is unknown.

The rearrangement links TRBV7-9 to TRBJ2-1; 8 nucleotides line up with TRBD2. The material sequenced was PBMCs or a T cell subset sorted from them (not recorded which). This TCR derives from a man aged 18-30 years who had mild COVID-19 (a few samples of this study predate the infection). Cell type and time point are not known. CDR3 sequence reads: CASSLLAGINDEQFF. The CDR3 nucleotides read TGTGCCAGCAGCCTATTAGCGGGGATAAACGATGAGCAGTTCTTC.